This TCR beta chain emerged from a study of T cell changes during pregnancy in multiple sclerosis. Method: immunoSEQ multiplex PCR; TCRdb's copy keeps in-frame clones and lacks some. The top ten hold approximately 7.9% of the sample, which has some 29,000 clones, 87% seen once. The germline V gene has CDR1 LNHDA and CDR2 SQIVND (reference sequence). Trimming left V 4 bases short and J 5 bases short, with 8 bases between. This CDR3 is 12 amino acids long. Sequencing used CD8+ T cells from peripheral blood mononuclear cells, obtained before pregnancy. This rearrangement joins TRBV19 to TRBJ2-5, with D possibly being TRBD2 (5 bases). This sequence originates from a female donor with multiple sclerosis, enrolled in a pregnancy study. CDR3: CASSRSGETQYF. The CDR3 region has the DNA TGTGCCAGTAGTAGAAGCGGCGAGACCCAGTACTTC.